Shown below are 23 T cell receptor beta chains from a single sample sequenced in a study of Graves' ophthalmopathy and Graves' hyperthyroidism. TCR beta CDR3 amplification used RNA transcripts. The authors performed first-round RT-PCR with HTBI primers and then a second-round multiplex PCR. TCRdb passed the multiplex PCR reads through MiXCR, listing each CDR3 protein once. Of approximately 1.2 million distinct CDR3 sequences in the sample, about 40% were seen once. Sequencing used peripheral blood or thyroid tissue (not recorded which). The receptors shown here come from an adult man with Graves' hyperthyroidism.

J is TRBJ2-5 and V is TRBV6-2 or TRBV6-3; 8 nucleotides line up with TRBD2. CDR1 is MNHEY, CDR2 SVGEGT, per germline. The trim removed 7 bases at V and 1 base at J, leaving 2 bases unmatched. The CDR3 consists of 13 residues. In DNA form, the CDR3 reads TGTGCCAGCAAACGGGGGGGCCAAGAGACCCAGTACTTC. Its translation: CASKRGGQETQYF.

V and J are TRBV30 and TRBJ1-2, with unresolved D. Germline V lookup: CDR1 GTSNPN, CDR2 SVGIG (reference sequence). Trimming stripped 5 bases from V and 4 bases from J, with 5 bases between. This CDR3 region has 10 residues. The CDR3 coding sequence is TGTGCCTGGGTCAGCTATGGCTACACCTTC. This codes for CAWVSYGYTF.

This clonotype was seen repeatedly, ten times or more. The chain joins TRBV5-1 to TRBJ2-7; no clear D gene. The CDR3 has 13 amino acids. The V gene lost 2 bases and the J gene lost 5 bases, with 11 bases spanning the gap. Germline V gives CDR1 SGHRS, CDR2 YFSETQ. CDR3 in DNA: TGCGCCAGCAGCTTTAGGTGGGGTAACGAGCAGTACTTC. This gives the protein CASSFRWGNEQYF.

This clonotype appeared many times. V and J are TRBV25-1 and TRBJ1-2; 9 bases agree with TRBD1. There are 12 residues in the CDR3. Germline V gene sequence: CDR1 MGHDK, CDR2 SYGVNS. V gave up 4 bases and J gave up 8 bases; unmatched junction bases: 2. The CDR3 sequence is CASSGDRAGYTF. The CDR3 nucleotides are TGTGCCAGCAGTGGGGACAGGGCGGGCTACACCTTC.

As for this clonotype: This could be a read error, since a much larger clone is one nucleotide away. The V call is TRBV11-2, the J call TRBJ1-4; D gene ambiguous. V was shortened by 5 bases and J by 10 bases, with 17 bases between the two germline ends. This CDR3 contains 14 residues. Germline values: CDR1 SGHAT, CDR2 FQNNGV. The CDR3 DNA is TGTGCCAGCAGCAGAGGACGAGTTGATGCAAAACTGTTTTTT. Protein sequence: CASSRGRVDAKLFF.

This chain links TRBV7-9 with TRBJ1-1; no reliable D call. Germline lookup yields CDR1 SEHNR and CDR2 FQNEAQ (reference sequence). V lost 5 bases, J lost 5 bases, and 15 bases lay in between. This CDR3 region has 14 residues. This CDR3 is CASSAPGGWTEAFF. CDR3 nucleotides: TGTGCCAGCAGCGCCCCAGGAGGGTGGACTGAAGCTTTCTTT.

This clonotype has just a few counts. CDR3 region: CATHLHGRNQPQHF. The CDR3, as DNA: TGTGCCACTCACCTACACGGGCGCAATCAGCCCCAGCATTTT. This rearrangement joins TRBV24-1 to TRBJ1-5; D gene ambiguous. CDR1 is KGHDR, CDR2 SFDVKD, per germline. The CDR3 contains 14 residues. Between the trimmed V and J ends, which lost 10 bases and 2 bases, there was a span of 14 bases.

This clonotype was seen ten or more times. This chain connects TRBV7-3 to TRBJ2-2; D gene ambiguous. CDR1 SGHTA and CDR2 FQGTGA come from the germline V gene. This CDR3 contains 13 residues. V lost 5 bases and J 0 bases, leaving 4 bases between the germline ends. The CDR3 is CASSRANTGELFF. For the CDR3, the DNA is TGTGCCAGCAGCAGGGCGAACACCGGGGAGCTGTTTTTT.

The CDR3 region is CSALGTGLTYEQYF. DNA for the CDR3: TGCAGTGCCCTAGGGACAGGGTTAACCTACGAGCAGTACTTC. The rearrangement links TRBV20-1 to TRBJ2-7; TRBD1 agrees at 9 bases. Germline V lookup: CDR1 DFQATT, CDR2 SNEGSKA (reference sequence). V shed 6 bases, J shed 2 bases, and the junction held 8 bases outside the gene matches. This CDR3 has 14 amino acids.

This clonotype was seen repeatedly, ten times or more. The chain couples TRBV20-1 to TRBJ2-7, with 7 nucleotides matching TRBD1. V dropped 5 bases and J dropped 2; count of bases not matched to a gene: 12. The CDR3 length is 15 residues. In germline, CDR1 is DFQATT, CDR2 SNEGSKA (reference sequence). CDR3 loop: CSAPRSNTGAYEQYF. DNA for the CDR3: TGCAGTGCTCCCCGATCTAACACAGGGGCCTACGAGCAGTACTTC.

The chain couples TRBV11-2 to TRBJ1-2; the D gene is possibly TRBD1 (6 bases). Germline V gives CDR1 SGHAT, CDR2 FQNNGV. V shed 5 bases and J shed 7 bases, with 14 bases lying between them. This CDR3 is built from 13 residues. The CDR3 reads CASSGQIHTGYTF. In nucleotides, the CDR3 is TGTGCCAGCAGCGGACAGATTCACACTGGCTACACCTTC. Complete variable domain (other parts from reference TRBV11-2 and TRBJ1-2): EAGVAQSPRYKIIEKRQSVAFWCNPISGHATLYWYQQILGQGPKLLIQFQNNGVVDDSQLPKDRFSAERLKGVDSTLKIQPAKLEDSAVYLCASSGQIHTGYTFGSGTRLTVV.

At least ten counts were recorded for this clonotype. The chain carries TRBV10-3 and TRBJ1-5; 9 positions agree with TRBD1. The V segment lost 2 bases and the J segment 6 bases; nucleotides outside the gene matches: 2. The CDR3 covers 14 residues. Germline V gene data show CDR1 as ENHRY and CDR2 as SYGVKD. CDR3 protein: CAISEGTGFQPQHF. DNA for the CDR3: TGTGCCATCAGTGAGGGGACAGGGTTTCAGCCCCAGCATTTT.

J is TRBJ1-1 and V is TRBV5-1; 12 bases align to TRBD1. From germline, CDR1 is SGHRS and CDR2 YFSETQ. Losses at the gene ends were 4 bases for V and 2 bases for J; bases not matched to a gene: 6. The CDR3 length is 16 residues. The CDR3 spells CASSPRDRGHNTEAFF. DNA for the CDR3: TGCGCCAGCAGCCCAAGGGACAGGGGGCACAACACTGAAGCTTTCTTT.

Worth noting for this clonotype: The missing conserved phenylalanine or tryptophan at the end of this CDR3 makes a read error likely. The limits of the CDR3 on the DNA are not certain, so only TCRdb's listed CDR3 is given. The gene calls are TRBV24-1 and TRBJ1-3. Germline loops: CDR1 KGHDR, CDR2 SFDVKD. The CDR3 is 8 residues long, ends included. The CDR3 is CATSDVKA.

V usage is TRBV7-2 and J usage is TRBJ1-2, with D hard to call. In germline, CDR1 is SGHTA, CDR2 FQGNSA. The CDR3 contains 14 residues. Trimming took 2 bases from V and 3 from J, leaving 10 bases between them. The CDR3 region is CASSLPSGHYGYTF. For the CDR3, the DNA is TGTGCCAGCAGCTTACCTTCAGGACACTATGGCTACACCTTC.

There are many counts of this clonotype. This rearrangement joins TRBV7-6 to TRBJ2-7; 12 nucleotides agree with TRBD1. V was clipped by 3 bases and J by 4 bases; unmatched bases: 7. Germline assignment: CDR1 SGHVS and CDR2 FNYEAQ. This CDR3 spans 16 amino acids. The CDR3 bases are TGTGCCAGCAGCTTGGGACAGGGGGCGCTGGGTTACGAGCAGTACTTC. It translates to CASSLGQGALGYEQYF.

CDR3 loop: CSGQGGETQYF. CDR3 bases: TGCAGCGGACAGGGAGGAGAGACCCAGTACTTC. The J gene is TRBJ2-5, the V gene TRBV29-1; D perhaps matches TRBD1 (7 bases). Trimming cost V 7 bases and J 4 bases, with 10 bases left between them. Germline V gene lookup returns CDR1 SQVTM and CDR2 ANQGSEA. The CDR3 sequence is 11 residues long.

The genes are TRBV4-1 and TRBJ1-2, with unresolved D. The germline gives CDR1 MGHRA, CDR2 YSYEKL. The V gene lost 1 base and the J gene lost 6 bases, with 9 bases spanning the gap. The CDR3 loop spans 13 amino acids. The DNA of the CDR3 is TGCGCCAGCAGCCAAGTAGCGGCGGATGGCTACACCTTC. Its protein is CASSQVAADGYTF.

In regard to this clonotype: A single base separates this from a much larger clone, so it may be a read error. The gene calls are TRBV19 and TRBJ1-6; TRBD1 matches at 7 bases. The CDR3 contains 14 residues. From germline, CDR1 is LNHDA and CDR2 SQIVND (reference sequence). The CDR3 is CASGMRDRNSPLHF. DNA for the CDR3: TGTGCCAGTGGTATGCGGGACAGAAATTCACCCCTCCACTTT.

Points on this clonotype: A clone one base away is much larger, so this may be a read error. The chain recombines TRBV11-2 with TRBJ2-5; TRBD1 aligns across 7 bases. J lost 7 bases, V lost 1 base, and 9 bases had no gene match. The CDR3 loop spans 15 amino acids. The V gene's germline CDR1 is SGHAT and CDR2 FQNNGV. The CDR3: CASSLVGQVRGTQYF. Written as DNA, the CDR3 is TGTGCCAGCAGCTTAGTCGGACAGGTTCGAGGGACCCAGTACTTC.

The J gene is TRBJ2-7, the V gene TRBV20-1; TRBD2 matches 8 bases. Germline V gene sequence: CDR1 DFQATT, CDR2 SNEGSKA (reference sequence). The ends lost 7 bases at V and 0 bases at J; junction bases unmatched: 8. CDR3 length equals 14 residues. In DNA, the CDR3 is TGCAGTGAACAAAGCGGGGGCCCCTCCTACGAGCAGTACTTC. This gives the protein CSEQSGGPSYEQYF.

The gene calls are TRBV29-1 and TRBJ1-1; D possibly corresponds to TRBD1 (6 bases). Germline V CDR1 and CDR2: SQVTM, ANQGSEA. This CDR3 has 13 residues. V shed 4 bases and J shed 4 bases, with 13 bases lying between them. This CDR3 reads CSVVGGLGTEAFF. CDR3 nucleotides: TGCAGCGTTGTCGGGGGGCTGGGCACTGAAGCTTTCTTT.

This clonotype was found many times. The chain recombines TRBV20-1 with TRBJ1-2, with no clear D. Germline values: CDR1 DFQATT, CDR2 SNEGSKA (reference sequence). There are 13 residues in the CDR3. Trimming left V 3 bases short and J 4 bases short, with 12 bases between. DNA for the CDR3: TGCAGTGCTAGTGGGCAGACCCGCTATGGCTACACCTTC. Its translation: CSASGQTRYGYTF.